These 26 T cell receptor beta chains originate from one sample sequenced in a study of cytomegalovirus exposure and HLA in healthy donors. TCRdb's copy holds only in-frame clones and misses some; the assay was immunoSEQ multiplex PCR. Here the sample spans tens of thousands of clones, roughly 95% being singletons. Sequenced input: PBMCs. These receptor sequences come from a man in his late teens or twenties in good health and CMV-seronegative.

This clone was seen a few times. The rearrangement uses TRBV7-9 and TRBJ2-2; D might be TRBD1 (6 bases). The CDR3 covers 16 residues. In germline, CDR1 is SEHNR, CDR2 FQNEAQ (reference sequence). V lost 4 bases to trimming and J lost 7 bases, with 19 bases between them. Here the CDR3 reads CASSSEVWQGYGELFF. CDR3 sequence (DNA): TGTGCCAGCAGCTCAGAGGTATGGCAGGGGTACGGGGAGCTGTTTTTT.

The V call is TRBV9, the J call TRBJ2-5; D may be TRBD1 (5 bases). Germline loops: CDR1 SGDLS, CDR2 YYNGEE. This CDR3 comprises 11 residues. V was cut by 4 bases and J by 5 bases, with 6 bases left in between. The CDR3 protein is CASSPGETQYF. CDR3 nucleotides: TGTGCCAGCAGCCCAGGGGAGACCCAGTACTTC.

The chain combines TRBV5-4 with TRBJ1-2; tentatively, D is TRBD1 (6 bases). The V gene's germline CDR1 is SGHNT and CDR2 YYREEE (reference sequence). The CDR3 contains 12 residues. V was cut by 5 bases and J by 8 bases, with 13 bases left in between. This CDR3 reads CASSGGGQGYTF. The CDR3 nucleotides are TGTGCCAGCAGTGGGGGCGGGCAAGGCTACACCTTC.

This clone came up once. V gene TRBV6-6 combines with J gene TRBJ1-2; TRBD1 aligns across 9 bases. CDR1 MNHNY and CDR2 SVGAGI come from the germline V gene (reference sequence). V gave up 6 bases and J gave up 6 bases; unmatched junction bases: 2. The CDR3 length is 12 residues. CDR3 nucleotide sequence: TGTGCCAGCAGGGGGACAGGGAATGGCTACACCTTC. As protein: CASRGTGNGYTF.

The rearrangement links TRBV6-6 to TRBJ1-1, with no clear D. The CDR3 runs 13 residues. The germline V and J ends were trimmed by 7 bases and 1 base, with 10 bases remaining between them. Germline lookup yields CDR1 MNHNY and CDR2 SVGAGI (reference sequence). CDR3 nucleotide sequence: TGTGCCAGCACCCTCGAGGGGAACACTGAAGCTTTCTTT. This gives the protein CASTLEGNTEAFF.

V gene TRBV18 combines with J gene TRBJ1-3; D is unresolved. CDR3 size: 15 residues. Germline assignment: CDR1 KGHSH and CDR2 LQKENI. The ends were cut back, 3 bases at V and 0 bases at J, with 9 bases in the middle. The CDR3 protein is CASSPRRDSGNTIYF. The CDR3 DNA reads TGTGCCAGCTCACCTAGACGGGACTCTGGAAACACCATATATTTT.

CDR3 residues: CASSLERLAGGNEQFF. Here the CDR3 DNA reads TGTGCCAGCAGCTTAGAGAGACTAGCGGGAGGAAATGAGCAGTTCTTC. The V and J genes are TRBV7-8 and TRBJ2-1, with 13 bases fitting TRBD2. Germline CDR1 reads SGHVS; CDR2 reads FQNEAQ. The length of the CDR3 is 16 residues. V shed 1 base and J 7 bases; nucleotides not matched to a gene: 4.

This sequence joins TRBV2 and TRBJ2-2; D perhaps matches TRBD1 (6 bases). Trimming left V 10 bases short and J 2 bases short, with 20 bases between. CDR3 size: 16 residues. Germline lookup yields CDR1 SNHLY and CDR2 FYNNEI. The CDR3 here is CATSPKTGQNTGELFF. In nucleotides, the CDR3 is TGTGCCACCTCACCGAAAACAGGGCAAAACACCGGGGAGCTGTTTTTT.

The CDR3 coding sequence is TGTGCCAGCAGCTTAAACCAGGGTTATGGCTACACCTTC. This gives the protein CASSLNQGYGYTF. V gene TRBV7-9 combines with J gene TRBJ1-2, with a possible D match to TRBD1 (5 bases). CDR1 and CDR2 from the germline V gene are SEHNR and FQNEAQ (reference sequence). The ends were cut back, 2 bases at V and 5 bases at J, with 9 bases in the middle. CDR3 length: 13 amino acids. The variable domain in full, completed from reference TRBV7-9 and TRBJ1-2, reads DTGVSQNPRHKITKRGQNVTFRCDPISEHNRLYWYRQTLGQGPEFLTYFQNEAQLEKSRLLSDRFSAERPKGSFSTLEIQRTEQGDSAMYLCASSLNQGYGYTFGSGTRLTVV.

V and J are TRBV7-8 and TRBJ1-2; D might be TRBD1 (5 bases). V gave up 6 bases and J gave up 7 bases, with 21 bases separating them. The CDR3 contains 15 residues. CDR1 is SGHVS and CDR2 is FQNEAQ in the germline V gene. This CDR3 is CASSPRGGRTGGYTF. The CDR3, as DNA: TGTGCCAGCAGTCCACGGGGGGGGAGGACCGGTGGCTACACCTTC. The full variable domain, with the rest looked up from reference TRBV7-8 and TRBJ1-2, is GAGVSQSPRYKVAKRGQDVALRCDPISGHVSLFWYQQALGQGPEFLTYFQNEAQLDKSGLPSDRFFAERPEGSVSTLKIQRTQQEDSAVYLCASSPRGGRTGGYTFGSGTRLTVV.

The chain employs TRBV30 and TRBJ1-5; TRBD1 is a possible D gene (5 bases). The V end was cut by 2 bases, the J end by 2 bases, with 10 bases between. CDR3 length equals 14 residues. Germline loops: CDR1 GTSNPN, CDR2 SVGIG (reference sequence). CDR3: CAWSLTGGNQPQHF. CDR3 coding DNA: TGTGCCTGGAGTCTAACAGGAGGCAATCAGCCCCAGCATTTT.

The chain links TRBV27 to TRBJ2-3, with unresolved D. The V end lost 5 bases, the J end lost 0 bases, and 15 bases lay between the germline ends. Looked up from germline, CDR1 is MNHEY and CDR2 is SMNVEV (reference sequence). This CDR3 spans 16 amino acids. Here the CDR3 DNA reads TGTGCCAGCAGTCCCGGTTGGCGGCGAAGCACAGATACGCAGTATTTT. This gives the protein CASSPGWRRSTDTQYF.

CDR3 in amino acids: CASSHLPRGETGELFF. The CDR3 bases are TGCGCCAGCAGCCACCTCCCCCGGGGTGAGACCGGGGAGCTGTTTTTT. The chain recombines TRBV4-1 with TRBJ2-2; D perhaps matches TRBD2 (5 bases). The CDR3 is 16 residues long. V gave up 3 bases and J gave up 5 bases, with 16 bases separating them. The V gene's germline CDR1 is MGHRA and CDR2 YSYEKL.

The V gene is TRBV6-6, the J gene TRBJ2-1; D is possibly TRBD2 (5 bases). The CDR3 totals 12 residues. Germline assignment: CDR1 MNHNY and CDR2 SVGAGI (reference sequence). V shed 5 bases and J shed 7 bases, with 9 bases lying between them. The CDR3 coding sequence is TGTGCCAGCAGTCTTCCGGGGAATGAGCAGTTCTTC. Its translation is CASSLPGNEQFF.

The chain employs TRBV7-3 and TRBJ2-1; 8 bases line up with TRBD2. V shed 5 bases, J shed 7 bases, and the junction held 13 bases outside the gene matches. The CDR3 spans 16 residues. CDR1 and CDR2 (germline): SGHTA, FQGTGA. CDR3 sequence (DNA): TGTGCCAGCAGCCGGGAATCGACTAGCGCACAAAATGAGCAGTTCTTC. Its translation: CASSRESTSAQNEQFF.

The CDR3 is CASSVGDTQETQYF. CDR3 DNA: TGTGCCAGCAGCGTAGGGGACACCCAAGAGACCCAGTACTTC. This chain uses TRBV9 with TRBJ2-5, with D possibly matching TRBD1 (6 bases). V gave up 0 bases and J gave up 1 base, with 7 bases separating them. The CDR3 contains 14 residues. Germline CDR1 and CDR2: SGDLS and YYNGEE.

DNA for the CDR3: TGTGCCAGTAGTATAGTGCAGGCCGGGGAGCTGTTTTTT. Protein product: CASSIVQAGELFF. V usage is TRBV19 and J usage is TRBJ2-2, with D unresolved. V was pared by 1 base and J by 6 bases, with 6 bases between. The CDR3 covers 13 residues. The germline CDR1 and CDR2 sequences are LNHDA and SQIVND (reference sequence).

This clone was observed a single time. This chain uses TRBV4-1 with TRBJ2-1; D gene ambiguous. Germline CDR1 and CDR2: MGHRA and YSYEKL. The CDR3 contains 14 residues. The V end lost 4 bases, the J end lost 2 bases, and 9 bases lay between the germline ends. The chain's CDR3 is CASSPSQTYNEQFF. The CDR3 region has the DNA TGCGCCAGCAGCCCCTCTCAGACCTACAATGAGCAGTTCTTC.

This chain connects TRBV13 to TRBJ2-2; possibly TRBD1 for D (6 bases). The V gene's germline CDR1 is PRHDT and CDR2 FYEKMQ (reference sequence). This CDR3 has 16 amino acids. V lost 2 bases and J lost 5, with 15 bases in between. CDR3 residues: CASSLKVGQGTGELFF. The CDR3 DNA reads as TGTGCCAGCAGCTTAAAGGTGGGCCAGGGGACCGGGGAGCTGTTTTTT.

This chain uses TRBV11-1 with TRBJ1-6; no clear D gene. CDR3 length equals 13 residues. V lost 2 bases to trimming and J lost 12 bases, with 11 bases between them. Germline assignment: CDR1 SGHAT and CDR2 FQDESV (reference sequence). The CDR3 bases are TGTGCCAGCAGCTTACCCCCGGGAGGACCCCTCCACTTT. Translating it yields CASSLPPGGPLHF.

The rearrangement uses TRBV5-6 and TRBJ1-3; 11 bases match TRBD1. V dropped 4 bases and J dropped 2; count of bases not matched to a gene: 5. CDR1 is SGHDT, CDR2 YYEEEE, per germline. The CDR3 has 16 amino acids. DNA of the CDR3: TGTGCCAGCAGCCGCCCGGGACAGGGGGCTGGAAACACCATATATTTT. Translating gives CASSRPGQGAGNTIYF.

The rearrangement links TRBV5-5 to TRBJ1-3; D unclear. Germline V gene sequence: CDR1 SGHKS, CDR2 YYEKEE (reference sequence). The CDR3 totals 13 residues. V lost 2 bases, J lost 2 bases, and 5 bases lay in between. The CDR3 nucleotides are TGTGCCAGCAGCTTCGGGGCTGGAAACACCATATATTTT. Its translation: CASSFGAGNTIYF.

The chain carries TRBV21-1 and TRBJ2-1; the table's D call TRBD1 went unverified against the DNA. TRBV21-1 is a pseudogene locus. The CDR3 consists of 17 residues. The CDR3 DNA reads as TGTGCCAGCAGCAAAGTTAAGGACAGACTTATCTACAATGAGCAGTTCTTC. Translation: CASSKVKDRLIYNEQFF.

The V call is TRBV5-8, the J call TRBJ2-7, with TRBD1 matching over 7 bases. This CDR3 region has 13 residues. Germline assignment: CDR1 SGHTS and CDR2 YDEGEE. V lost 7 bases to trimming and J lost 6 bases; unmatched junction nucleotides: 10. The CDR3 region has the DNA TGTGCCAGCGCCCGGAGAGGGGGCATCGAGCAGTACTTC. Protein product: CASARRGGIEQYF.

The chain employs TRBV5-4 and TRBJ2-5; D gene unclear. V lost 0 bases, J lost 7 bases, and 7 bases lay in between. The CDR3 runs to 12 residues. Germline CDR1 SGHNT, CDR2 YYREEE (reference sequence). The CDR3 region is CASSLESRTQYF. The CDR3 DNA reads as TGTGCCAGCAGCTTGGAGAGTAGGACCCAGTACTTC.

The chain links TRBV7-9 to TRBJ1-2; D is unclear. CDR1 and CDR2 from the germline V gene are SEHNR and FQNEAQ (reference sequence). Between the trimmed V and J ends, which lost 1 base and 3 bases, there was a span of 6 bases. The CDR3 spans 13 residues. CDR3: CASSLDSYYGYTF. The CDR3 nucleotides read TGTGCCAGCAGCTTAGACAGCTACTATGGCTACACCTTC.